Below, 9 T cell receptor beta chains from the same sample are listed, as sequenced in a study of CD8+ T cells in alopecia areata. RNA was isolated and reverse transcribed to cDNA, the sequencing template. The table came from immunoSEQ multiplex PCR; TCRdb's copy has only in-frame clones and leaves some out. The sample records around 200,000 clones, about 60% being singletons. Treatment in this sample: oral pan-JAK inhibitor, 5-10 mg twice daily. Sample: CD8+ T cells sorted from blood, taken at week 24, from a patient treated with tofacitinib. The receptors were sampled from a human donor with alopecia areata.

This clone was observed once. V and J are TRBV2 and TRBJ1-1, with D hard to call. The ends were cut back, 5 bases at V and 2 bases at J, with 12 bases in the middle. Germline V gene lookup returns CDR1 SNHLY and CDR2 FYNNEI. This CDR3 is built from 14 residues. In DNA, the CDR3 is TGTGCCAGCAGTCCCGGACGGAGAAACACTGAAGCTTTCTTT. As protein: CASSPGRRNTEAFF. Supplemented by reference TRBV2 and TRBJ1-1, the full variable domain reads EPEVTQTPSHQVTQMGQEVILRCVPISNHLYFYWYRQILGQKVEFLVSFYNNEISEKSEIFDDQFSVERPDGSNFTLKIRSTKLEDSAMYFCASSPGRRNTEAFFGQGTRLTVV.

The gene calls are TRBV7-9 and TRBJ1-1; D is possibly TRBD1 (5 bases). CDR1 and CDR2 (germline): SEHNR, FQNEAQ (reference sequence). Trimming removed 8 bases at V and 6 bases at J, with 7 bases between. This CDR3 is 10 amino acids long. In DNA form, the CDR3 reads TGTGCCAGCGGGGCTCCTGAAGCTTTCTTT. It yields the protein CASGAPEAFF.

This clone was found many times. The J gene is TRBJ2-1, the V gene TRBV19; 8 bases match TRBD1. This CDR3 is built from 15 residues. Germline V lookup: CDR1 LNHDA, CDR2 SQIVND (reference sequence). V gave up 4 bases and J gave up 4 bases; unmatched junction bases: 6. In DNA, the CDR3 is TGTGCCAGTAGTACAACCGGGACAGGATACAATGAGCAGTTCTTC. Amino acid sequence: CASSTTGTGYNEQFF.

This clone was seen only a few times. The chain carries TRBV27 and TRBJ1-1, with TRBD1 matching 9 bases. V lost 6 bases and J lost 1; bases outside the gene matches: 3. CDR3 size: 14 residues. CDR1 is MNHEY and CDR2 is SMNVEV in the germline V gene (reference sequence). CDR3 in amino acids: CASRETGGNTEAFF. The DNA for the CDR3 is TGTGCCAGCAGGGAGACAGGGGGGAACACTGAAGCTTTCTTT.

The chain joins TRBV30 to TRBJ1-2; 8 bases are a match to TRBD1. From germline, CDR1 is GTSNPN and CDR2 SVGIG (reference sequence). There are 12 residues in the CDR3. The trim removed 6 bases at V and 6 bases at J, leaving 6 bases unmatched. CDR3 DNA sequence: TGTGCCTGCCGGACAGGGTCGGATGGCTACACCTTC. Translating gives CACRTGSDGYTF.

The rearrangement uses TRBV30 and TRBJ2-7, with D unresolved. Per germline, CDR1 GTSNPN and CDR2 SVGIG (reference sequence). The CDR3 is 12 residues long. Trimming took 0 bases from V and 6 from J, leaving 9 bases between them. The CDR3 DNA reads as TGTGCCTGGAGTGTGTACGGACGCGAGCAGTACTTC. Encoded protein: CAWSVYGREQYF.

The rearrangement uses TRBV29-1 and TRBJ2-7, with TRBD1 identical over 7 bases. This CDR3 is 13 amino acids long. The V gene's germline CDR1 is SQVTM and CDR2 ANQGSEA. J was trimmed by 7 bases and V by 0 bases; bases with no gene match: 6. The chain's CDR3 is CSVEDGQVREQYF. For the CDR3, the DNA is TGCAGCGTTGAAGACGGACAGGTCCGAGAGCAGTACTTC.

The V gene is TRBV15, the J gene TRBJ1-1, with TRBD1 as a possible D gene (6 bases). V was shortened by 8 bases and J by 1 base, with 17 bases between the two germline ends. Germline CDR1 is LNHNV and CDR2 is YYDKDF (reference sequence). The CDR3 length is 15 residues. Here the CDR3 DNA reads TGTGCCACCCTCGACCGAGAGACAGGGAACACTGAAGCTTTCTTT. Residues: CATLDRETGNTEAFF.

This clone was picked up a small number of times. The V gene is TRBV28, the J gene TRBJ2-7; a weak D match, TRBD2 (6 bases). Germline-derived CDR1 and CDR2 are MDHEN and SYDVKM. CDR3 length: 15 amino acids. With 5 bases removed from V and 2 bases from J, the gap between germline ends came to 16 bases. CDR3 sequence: CASSPQREVPYEQYF. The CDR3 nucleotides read TGTGCCAGCAGTCCCCAAAGGGAGGTCCCCTACGAGCAGTACTTC.